The source of this T cell receptor beta chain is a study of cytomegalovirus exposure and HLA in healthy donors. Regarding this clone: Its antigen remains unidentified.

General observations from the study: Clusters of TCRs from the first cohort tended to co-occur in the roughly 120 validation repertoires (as a later analysis found).

While the first cohort had fewer than 850 subjects, the donors belonged to the separate validation cohort of about 130 subjects. Produced via immunoSEQ multiplex PCR; TCRdb's table is partial and in-frame only. The table includes about 130,000 clones, about 90% detected once. This CDR3 is built from 16 residues. Trimming at V came to 5 bases and at J to 3 bases, leaving 10 bases not matched to a gene. Per the germline V gene, CDR1 is SEHNR and CDR2 is FQNEAQ (reference sequence). The rearrangement links TRBV7-9 to TRBJ1-3; TRBD1 matches 7 bases. The sample comprised PBMCs. The receptor's source is a man between 25 and 39 years old in good health and CMV-seronegative. CDR3 sequence reads: CASSQGQPSLGNTIYF. CDR3 DNA sequence: TGTGCCAGCAGCCAGGGACAGCCATCCCTTGGAAACACCATATATTTT.